The clone carrying this T cell receptor (beta chain) occurred many times. Germline CDR1 MDHEN, CDR2 SYDVKM. CDR3 length equals 14 residues. V shed 7 bases and J shed 3 bases, with 13 bases lying between them. This sample was included in a study of T-cell reconstitution after alpha-beta-depleted transplantation in children. Unique molecular identifiers were used in preparing the TCRbeta library. TCRdb redid the calling of the PCR reads with MiXCR, one entry per CDR3 protein. The sample holds roughly 100,000 distinct CDR3 sequences; roughly 8.4% are singletons and the top ten take approximately 6.6%. Material: PBMCs from the stem cell graft donor, obtained from the stem cell graft. The clonotype was recovered from a human donor who donated a stem cell graft to a child with congenital amegakaryocytic thrombocytopenia. V and J are TRBV28 and TRBJ1-5, with no clear D. The DNA of the CDR3 is TGTGCCAGCACCGCCCGGGAGTACAATCAGCCCCAGCATTTT. Its protein product is CASTAREYNQPQHF.